This T cell receptor beta chain comes out of a study of blood T cell repertoires in COVID-19. Whole-study context: Acute and convalescent COVID-19 samples came from the United States, Italy and Spain.

Original processing methods: For nucleated cells, counts were estimated from reference gene primer amplification. Using immunoSEQ multiplex PCR, the repertoire was profiled, and TCRdb retains in-frame clones only, with some absent. Clone size and V and J calls were adopted from that table, with D and trimming inferred from the DNA. The sample contains roughly 200,000 clones, about 86% of which appear only once. Patients at the Seattle site were enrolled during active infection and followed longitudinally. In its sample, this clone was seen once. The CDR3 consists of 15 residues. Looked up from germline, CDR1 is LGHDT and CDR2 is YNNKEL (reference sequence). V lost 4 bases and J 0 bases, leaving 12 bases between the germline ends.

Sequenced input: peripheral blood. This receptor was obtained from a woman aged 45 to 65 with COVID-19, enrolled during active disease. V gene TRBV3-1 (or the pseudogene TRBV3-2) combines with J gene TRBJ1-1, with TRBD1 as a possible D gene (6 bases). CDR3 region: CASSPRQVMNTEAFF. In DNA form, the CDR3 reads TGTGCCAGCAGCCCCCGACAGGTGATGAACACTGAAGCTTTCTTT.